These 24 T cell receptor beta chains were sequenced from one sample in a study of spatial heterogeneity in lung cancer. Regarding the study as a whole: It was found that expanded intratumoral alpha and beta TCR counts tracked tumor mutation counts.

These TCRs are of unknown antigen specificity. TCRdb re-called the 5' RACE reads with MiXCR, one entry per CDR3 protein. This table holds approximately 8,000 distinct CDR3 sequences, approximately 8.9% found once. Time point reported: sample taken at primary tumor resection. This material consisted of lung tumor tissue, taken at surgery. The receptors stem from a male donor with early-stage non-small cell lung cancer.

A remark on this clonotype: The library was prepared for alpha chains; this beta chain is a stray read, so its frequency means little. The V and J genes are TRBV10-3 and TRBJ2-1; D gene unclear. From germline, CDR1 is ENHRY and CDR2 SYGVKD. This CDR3 is 11 amino acids long. The V gene lost 10 bases and the J gene lost 5 bases, with 9 bases spanning the gap. CDR3 in amino acids: CATKDNNEQFF. For the CDR3, the DNA is TGTGCCACCAAGGATAACAATGAGCAGTTCTTC.

This clonotype is medium-sized in the sample. This beta chain was picked up by a library intended for alpha chains and is off target, so its count carries little meaning. The chain combines TRBV28 with TRBJ2-5; D might be TRBD2 (5 bases). V was shortened by 5 bases and J by 5 bases, with 12 bases between the two germline ends. This CDR3 has 13 residues. Germline-derived CDR1 and CDR2 are MDHEN and SYDVKM. The CDR3 reads CASSPRRRETQYF. CDR3 in DNA: TGTGCCAGCAGTCCAAGAAGGAGGGAGACCCAGTACTTC.

By share, this clonotype ranks as medium-sized. Found in a library prepared for alpha chains, this beta chain is an off-target read, and its abundance has little meaning. The chain combines TRBV7-2 with TRBJ2-5; 8 positions match TRBD2. CDR3 length: 14 amino acids. The V segment lost 5 bases and the J segment 3 bases; nucleotides outside the gene matches: 5. The germline gives CDR1 SGHTA, CDR2 FQGNSA. CDR3 protein: CASSLSGSKETQYF. DNA of the CDR3: TGTGCCAGCAGCCTCAGCGGGAGTAAAGAGACCCAGTACTTC. Full variable domain (outside the CDR3, taken from reference TRBV7-2 and TRBJ2-5): GAGVSQSPSNKVTEKGKDVELRCDPISGHTALYWYRQSLGQGLEFLIYFQGNSAPDKSGLPSDRFSAERTGGSVSTLTIQRTQQEDSAVYLCASSLSGSKETQYFGPGTRLLVL.

This clonotype is termed medium-sized. The library was prepared for alpha chains; this beta chain is a stray read, so its frequency means little. CDR3 in DNA: TGCAGTGCCTCAAAGGGGGGATATAGCAATCAGCCCCAGCATTTT. It specifies CSASKGGYSNQPQHF. The chain combines TRBV20-1 with TRBJ1-5, with D possibly TRBD1 on 6 matching bases. The germline gives CDR1 DFQATT, CDR2 SNEGSKA (reference sequence). Trimming removed 6 bases from V and 0 bases from J, with 15 bases in between. The CDR3 is made up of 15 amino acids.

This clonotype was found many times. A library prepared for alpha chains yielded this beta chain as an off-target read; its size is of little meaning. This chain connects TRBV7-8 to TRBJ2-2; D not resolved. V was cut by 1 base and J by 6 bases, with 18 bases left in between. The V gene's germline CDR1 is SGHVS and CDR2 FQNEAQ. CDR3 length equals 17 residues. This CDR3 reads CASSLEEGRSKAGELFF. CDR3 coding DNA: TGTGCCAGCAGCTTAGAGGAAGGCAGGTCGAAGGCCGGGGAGCTGTTTTTT.

This clonotype has at least ten counts. This beta chain appears as a stray read in a library generated for alpha chains; its size is not informative. The rearrangement joins TRBV7-8 to TRBJ2-2; 7 bases are shared with TRBD1. The CDR3 spans 16 residues. Germline V gene sequence: CDR1 SGHVS, CDR2 FQNEAQ. Unmatched junction bases numbered 10, after V lost 5 bases and J lost 4 bases. Written as DNA, the CDR3 is TGTGCCAGCAGCAAGAACCGGGACAGAGGCACCGGGGAGCTGTTTTTT. Amino acid sequence: CASSKNRDRGTGELFF.

By frequency in the sample, this clonotype is medium-sized (0.01 to 0.1%). For a library built for alpha chains, this beta chain is a stray read; little rests on its size. The chain links TRBV5-4 to TRBJ2-3; D not resolved. CDR3 length: 14 amino acids. Germline V CDR1 and CDR2: SGHNT, YYREEE (reference sequence). The V end was cut by 3 bases, the J end by 2 bases, with 10 bases between. CDR3 in amino acids: CASSYSYSTDTQYF. CDR3 sequence (DNA): TGTGCCAGCAGCTACAGTTATTCCACAGATACGCAGTATTTT. Full variable domain (outside the CDR3, taken from reference TRBV5-4 and TRBJ2-3): ETGVTQSPTHLIKTRGQQVTLRCSSQSGHNTVSWYQQALGQGPQFIFQYYREEENGRGNFPPRFSGLQFPNYSSELNVNALELDDSALYLCASSYSYSTDTQYFGPGTRLTVL.

This clonotype ranks as medium-sized (0.01 to 0.1%). This beta chain turned up in a library designed for alpha chains; as an off-target read, its abundance says little. V usage is TRBV28 and J usage is TRBJ2-6; the D gene is possibly TRBD2 (6 bases). The V and J ends lost 5 bases and 0 bases respectively, with 14 bases between them. Germline CDR1 is MDHEN and CDR2 is SYDVKM. The CDR3 length is 17 residues. Here the CDR3 DNA reads TGTGCCAGCAGTAAGGAGGGGTCTAGCTCTGGGGCCAACGTCCTGACTTTC. Its protein product is CASSKEGSSSGANVLTF.

This clonotype was counted at least ten times. This beta chain is an off-target read within a library intended for alpha chains, so its frequency means little. CDR3 loop: CSARFLAGSSYEQYF. CDR3 DNA: TGCAGTGCTAGATTCCTAGCGGGAAGCTCCTACGAGCAGTACTTC. The chain has TRBV20-1 and TRBJ2-7, with TRBD2 matching over 9 bases. Germline values: CDR1 DFQATT, CDR2 SNEGSKA (reference sequence). The CDR3 contains 15 residues. V dropped 2 bases and J dropped 0; count of bases not matched to a gene: 5.

Relative to its sample, this clonotype is medium-sized (0.01 to 0.1%). This beta chain came through as a stray read in a library set up for alpha chains, and its size says little. This sequence joins TRBV12-3 or TRBV12-4 and TRBJ1-4; unclear D gene. The CDR3 is made up of 13 amino acids. V was shortened by 10 bases and J by 0 bases, with 9 bases between the two germline ends. The CDR3 DNA sequence: TGTGCCACCGGAATTTCAACTAATGAAAAACTGTTTTTT. This sequence encodes CATGISTNEKLFF.

This clonotype has ten or more counts. This beta chain is a stray sequence in a library constructed for alpha chains; its clone size is not meaningful. The CDR3 here is CASSHPGAGELFF. CDR3 in DNA: TGTGCCAGCAGTCATCCGGGGGCCGGGGAGCTGTTTTTT. The chain carries TRBV12-3 or TRBV12-4 and TRBJ2-2; D might be TRBD2 (6 bases). The CDR3 extends over 13 amino acids. V dropped 5 bases and J dropped 6 bases, with 10 bases sitting between them.

By sample share, this clonotype is medium-sized. Since it is a stray read in a library aimed at alpha chains, this beta chain has a size that is not meaningful. The V gene is TRBV18, the J gene TRBJ2-5; D remains ambiguous. The CDR3 has 13 residues. Germline assignment: CDR1 KGHSH and CDR2 LQKENI. Trimming took off 1 base at V and 2 bases at J, with 5 bases between the two ends. The DNA of the CDR3 is TGTGCCAGCTCACCACGCCAGCAAGAGACCCAGTACTTC. Its translation: CASSPRQQETQYF.

Judged by abundance, this clonotype is medium-sized. The size of this beta chain means little, since it is a stray read in a library made for alpha chains. This chain uses TRBV10-3 with TRBJ1-1; D is unresolved. V was trimmed by 1 base and J by 0 bases, leaving 6 bases between them. The length of the CDR3 is 14 residues. Germline V CDR1 and CDR2: ENHRY, SYGVKD. CDR3 region: CAISEWSMNTEAFF. The CDR3 DNA sequence: TGTGCCATCAGTGAGTGGTCGATGAACACTGAAGCTTTCTTT.

Remarks on this clonotype: This beta chain is a stray read from a library made for alpha chains; its abundance is not meaningful. This chain connects TRBV25-1 to TRBJ2-1, with a possible D match to TRBD1 (6 bases). CDR1 and CDR2 from the germline V gene are MGHDK and SYGVNS. This CDR3 is built from 12 residues. Trimming cost V 5 bases and J 11 bases, with 13 bases left between them. The CDR3 DNA reads as TGTGCCAGCAGTCAGGGGACGCACAAGCAGTTCTTC. Protein: CASSQGTHKQFF.

A remark on this clonotype: Because the library targeted alpha chains, this beta chain is an off-target read whose size means little. This sequence joins TRBV2 and TRBJ1-2; D remains unclear. CDR3 length: 13 residues. Germline V gene data show CDR1 as SNHLY and CDR2 as FYNNEI. V was shortened by 6 bases and J by 8 bases, with 16 bases between the two germline ends. CDR3 DNA: TGTGCCAGCAGAGAAACGGGTCGAAGGGGCTACACCTTC. Translating gives CASRETGRRGYTF.

In its sample, this clonotype is large. Since the library was made to target alpha chains, this beta chain is a stray read and its abundance is not meaningful. The gene calls are TRBV6-6 and TRBJ1-1, with 7 bases matching TRBD1. Germline CDR1 reads MNHNY; CDR2 reads SVGAGI (reference sequence). Trimming at V came to 5 bases and at J to 3 bases, leaving 6 bases not matched to a gene. The CDR3 totals 14 residues. CDR3 DNA: TGTGCCAGCAGTCGCGACAGGGTAGACACTGAAGCTTTCTTT. Protein: CASSRDRVDTEAFF.

In its sample, this clonotype ranks as medium-sized. Because the library targeted alpha chains, this beta chain is an off-target read whose size means little. The rearrangement joins TRBV4-1 to TRBJ2-1; 9 bases match TRBD2. The V and J ends lost 1 base and 12 bases, in that order; junction bases with no gene match: 13. The CDR3 covers 16 residues. CDR1 and CDR2 (germline): MGHRA, YSYEKL. CDR3 sequence (DNA): TGCGCCAGCAGCCAAGCCGTTAGCGGGGGACTAGACCCGCAGTTCTTC. Translation: CASSQAVSGGLDPQFF.

In its sample, this clonotype ranks as medium-sized (0.01 to 0.1%). Since the library was made to target alpha chains, this beta chain is a stray read and its abundance is not meaningful. The chain employs TRBV27 and TRBJ2-3; 8 positions match TRBD1. This CDR3 comprises 16 residues. Germline values: CDR1 MNHEY, CDR2 SMNVEV (reference sequence). The V gene end was trimmed by 2 bases and the J gene end by 3 bases; junction bases not matched to a gene: 7. The CDR3 protein is CASSLIGQGWTDTQYF. In DNA, the CDR3 is TGTGCCAGCAGTTTAATCGGACAGGGATGGACAGATACGCAGTATTTT.

This clonotype is labeled as medium-sized (0.01 to 0.1%). The library was built for alpha chains, so this beta chain is an off-target read and its size means little. V is TRBV20-1 and J is TRBJ2-7; 11 nucleotides agree with TRBD2. Trimming cost V 1 base and J 1 base; bases outside gene matches: 3. There are 15 residues in the CDR3. The germline V gene encodes CDR1 DFQATT and CDR2 SNEGSKA (reference sequence). CDR3 loop: CSARGLAGKSYEQYF. The CDR3 DNA follows: TGCAGTGCTAGAGGACTAGCGGGGAAATCCTACGAGCAGTACTTC.

This clonotype has a count of ten or more. This beta chain is an off-target read within a library intended for alpha chains, so its frequency means little. The chain employs TRBV4-3 and TRBJ2-1, with 8 nucleotides matching TRBD2. Germline-derived CDR1 and CDR2 are LGHNA and YSLEER. V lost 0 bases to trimming and J lost 7 bases; unmatched junction nucleotides: 5. The CDR3 is 15 residues long. For the CDR3, the DNA is TGCGCCAGCAGCCAAGAAGCGGGAGTGGGTAATGAGCAGTTCTTC. This sequence encodes CASSQEAGVGNEQFF.

Turning to this clonotype: This beta chain is a stray sequence in a library constructed for alpha chains; its clone size is not meaningful. This rearrangement joins TRBV27 to TRBJ2-4; TRBD2 aligns across 12 bases. The CDR3 sequence is 16 residues long. With V trimmed by 2 bases and J by 6 bases, 5 bases remained unmatched. Germline CDR1 and CDR2: MNHEY and SMNVEV (reference sequence). Written as DNA, the CDR3 is TGTGCCAGCAGTTTACTAGCGGGAGGGCCGGGAAACATTCAGTACTTC. Encoded protein: CASSLLAGGPGNIQYF.

Worth noting for this clonotype: Found in a library prepared for alpha chains, this beta chain is an off-target read, and its abundance has little meaning. The V call is TRBV20-1, the J call TRBJ2-2, with 10 bases matching TRBD2. Trimming cost V 2 bases and J 5 bases; bases outside gene matches: 2. Germline-derived CDR1 and CDR2 are DFQATT and SNEGSKA (reference sequence). The CDR3 covers 14 residues. In nucleotides, the CDR3 is TGCAGTGCTAGATCAGCGGGAGGGACCGGGGAGCTGTTTTTT. This codes for CSARSAGGTGELFF.

This clonotype was counted at least ten times. This beta chain lies outside the target of a library built for alpha chains; its clone size means little. This rearrangement joins TRBV24-1 to TRBJ2-2, with D perhaps being TRBD1 or TRBD2 (5 bases each). The germline V gene has CDR1 KGHDR and CDR2 SFDVKD. This CDR3 spans 18 amino acids. Between the trimmed V and J ends, which lost 5 bases and 3 bases, there was a span of 21 bases. The CDR3 protein is CATSGGSRDRYDTGELFF. CDR3 bases: TGTGCCACCAGTGGGGGGTCCAGGGATCGGTACGACACCGGGGAGCTGTTTTTT.

On this clonotype: The size of this beta chain means little, since it is a stray read in a library made for alpha chains. The gene calls are TRBV9 and TRBJ2-1, with D possibly being TRBD2 (5 bases). CDR1 and CDR2 (germline): SGDLS, YYNGEE. V dropped 3 bases and J dropped 5 bases, with 15 bases sitting between them. There are 15 residues in the CDR3. In nucleotides, the CDR3 is TGTGCCAGCAGCGCCCGACTCCCGGGGAACAATGAGCAGTTCTTC. Its protein product is CASSARLPGNNEQFF.